Sequencing of this T cell receptor (beta chain) was carried out in a study of post-analysis software for immune sequencing data. Points from the study as a whole: When compared against controls, multiple sclerosis patients showed significantly lower normalized Chao1 diversity. Four or five TRBV segments (TRBV5-6, TRBV5-1 and TRBV20-1 among them) occurred more frequently in patients than in controls.

Prepared libraries of TCR beta cDNA carried unique molecular identifiers. From roughly 1 to 10 million T cells, 450,000 to 550,000 cDNA molecules were obtained. TCRdb reprocessed the PCR reads via MiXCR and lists one record per CDR3 protein. The sample has roughly 650,000 distinct CDR3 sequences; 59% are singletons. The table lists this clonotype with a count of one. The antigen is undetermined. This CDR3 contains 13 residues. Germline CDR1 reads MNHNY; CDR2 reads SVGAGI (reference sequence). Trimming removed 10 bases at V and 4 bases at J, with 14 bases between. Material: blood. The clonotype originates from a girl between 2 and 10 years old with multiple sclerosis. V gene TRBV6-6 combines with J gene TRBJ2-1, with D unresolved. CDR3: CATGPDRYNEQFF. In DNA, the CDR3 is TGTGCCACCGGACCGGACCGGTACAATGAGCAGTTCTTC.